The source of this T cell receptor (beta chain) is a study of cytomegalovirus exposure and HLA in healthy donors. As to this clone: The same CDR3 can be traced to other DNA sequences in this sample.

In the PCR, 60 Vbeta and 13 Jbeta primers were used. The protocol was immunoSEQ multiplex PCR, while the TCRdb copy is restricted to in-frame clones and leaves out a portion. Seen here are over 150,000 clones, roughly four fifths observed once, and the top ten hold 2.9%. V was pared by 1 base and J by 1 base, with 8 bases between. The CDR3 is 15 amino acids. CDR1 LNHDA and CDR2 SQIVND come from the germline V gene (reference sequence). Material for sequencing was PBMCs. The TCR sequence derives from a male donor in good health and CMV-seronegative. The V gene is TRBV19, the J gene TRBJ1-5, with D maybe TRBD1 (5 bases). The CDR3, as DNA: TGTGCCAGTAGTATAGGGGGCGGAAGCAATCAGCCCCAGCATTTT. As protein: CASSIGGGSNQPQHF.